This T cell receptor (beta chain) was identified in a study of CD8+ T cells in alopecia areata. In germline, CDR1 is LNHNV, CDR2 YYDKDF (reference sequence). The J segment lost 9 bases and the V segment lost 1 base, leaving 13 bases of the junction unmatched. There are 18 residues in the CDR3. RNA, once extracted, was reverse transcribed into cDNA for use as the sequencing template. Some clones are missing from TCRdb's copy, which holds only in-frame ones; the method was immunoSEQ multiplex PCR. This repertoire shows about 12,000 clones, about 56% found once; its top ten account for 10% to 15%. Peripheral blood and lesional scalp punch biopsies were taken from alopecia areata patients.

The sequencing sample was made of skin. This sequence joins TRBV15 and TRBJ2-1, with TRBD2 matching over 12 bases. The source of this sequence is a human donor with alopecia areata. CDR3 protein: CATSRGGRASGRDSEQFF. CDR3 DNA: TGTGCCACCAGCAGAGGGGGGCGGGCTAGCGGGAGGGATAGTGAGCAGTTCTTC.